This note documents a single T cell receptor (beta chain) sequence. The target of this receptor is not known. Per-base quality was not reported, and no clone a single base away is much larger than it. TCRbeta CDR3 regions were amplified from genomic DNA by means of the immunoSEQ Assay, a bias-controlled multiplex PCR. The study's processing was this. Within the assay, amplification of reference gene primers was used to estimate how many nucleated cells each sample contained. Sequence reads were collapsed and filtered to measure the absolute abundance of every unique TCRbeta CDR3 rearrangement. Productive Simpson clonality was computed per sample as the square root of Simpson's diversity index over productive rearrangements. In TCRdb, the immuneACCESS table is reduced to in-frame sequences with V and J assigned. These tables do not hold every clone; where another copy was compared, an unresolved V gene accounts for under half, and the others remain unexplained. V and J calls and clone size are copied from that table; D and trimming were computed from the DNA. This sample lists 390,000 or so clones; approximately 88% were detected once. The top ten constitute 2.5% to 3.5% of the sample.

In Seattle, one collaborating source enrolled patients while the infection was active and tracked those patients longitudinally over the course of disease. The collaborating institutions used their own protocols to collect whole blood in K2EDTA tubes. Collaborator samples were shipped for TCRbeta analysis as frozen whole blood, isolated PBMCs, or DNA extracted from either sample type. This specimen comes from a study of blood T cell repertoires in COVID-19 (TCRdb year 2020). Study-level background: Collaborator samples came from the United States, Italy and Spain and covered acute and convalescent phases of COVID-19. The material from the prospective study consisted of cDNA or gDNA derived from T cells, B-cell-depleted T cells, or PBMCs. The dataset comprised deeply sampled blood TCRbeta repertoires from subjects exposed to, actively infected with, or recovered from COVID-19. The repertoires were released in a freely available public database meant as a resource for research on the immune response to SARS-CoV-2. The samples were drawn from the first 160 participants of the ongoing ImmuneRACE study and from 1,254 subjects provided by 6 global collaborators. A de-identified subject ID, COVID-19 status, age in years and sex were almost always included in the sample metadata. Where available, HLA class I and class II types were taken from metadata supplied by the sample provider and were not determined by assay-based typing.

The V end loses 0 bases and the J end loses 4 bases, and a stretch of 10 bases separates them. The CDR3 spans 14 residues, from the cysteine through the phenylalanine. Left in the record is the CDR3 DNA by itself, 42 bases read in frame from the first base. According to the germline V gene, CDR1 reads SGDLS and CDR2 reads YYNGEE. The full study reports these points: The amount of clinical and demographic metadata varied by source and participant and was provided uncurated.

The sequence was obtained from a woman in her 30s with COVID-19, enrolled during active disease. The chain uses TRBV9 and TRBJ1-2; the D segment cannot be called with confidence. Sequenced sample: peripheral blood. The DNA sequence follows: TGTGCCAGCAGCGTAGGCGGTTTGCGCTATGGCTACACCTTC. Translation gives CASSVGGLRYGYTF.